This T cell receptor beta chain is from a study of Graves' ophthalmopathy and Graves' hyperthyroidism. RNA transcripts were the template, and TCR beta CDR3 regions were amplified from them. RT-PCR in the first round used HTBI primers; a second-round multiplex PCR followed. One entry per CDR3 protein results from TCRdb running MiXCR on the multiplex PCR reads. The data contain approximately 500,000 distinct CDR3 sequences, 14% of them singletons. Ten or more counts support this clonotype. This CDR3 is built from 17 residues. V dropped 0 bases and J dropped 2; count of bases not matched to a gene: 9. The V gene's germline CDR1 is DFQATT and CDR2 SNEGSKA (reference sequence).

The receptor's source is a woman aged 25 to 39 with Graves' ophthalmopathy. The rearrangement joins TRBV20-1 to TRBJ1-3; 8 nucleotides align to TRBD1. The source material was blood. The DNA of the CDR3 is TGCAGTGCTAGAGATCCCGGACAGGGCGAAACTGGAAACACCATATATTTT. Its translation: CSARDPGQGETGNTIYF.